The 9 T cell receptor beta chains presented below share a single source sample, sequenced in a study of identical twins. TCRdb ran MiXCR on the 5' RACE reads and lists one entry per CDR3 protein. The table has around 510,000 distinct CDR3 sequences, about 13% seen once; the top ten hold more than 0.8%. The same sample was also studied in work on yellow fever vaccine responses in identical twins.

Sequenced: CD4+ T cells sorted from blood. The receptors shown here come from a woman between 18 and 29 years old in good health.

This clonotype has a handful of counts. This chain connects TRBV7-2 to TRBJ1-6; the D gene is possibly TRBD1 (5 bases). CDR1 is SGHTA, CDR2 FQGNSA, per germline. Trimming removed 3 bases from V and 11 bases from J, with 14 bases in between. The CDR3 contains 14 residues. The CDR3 loop reads CASSFDRGDPPLHF. The CDR3 DNA is TGTGCCAGCAGCTTCGATCGGGGGGATCCACCCCTCCACTTT.

Only a few counts were recorded for this clonotype. The V and J genes are TRBV6-1 and TRBJ1-6; 7 bases are shared with TRBD1. Losses at the gene ends were 5 bases for V and 5 bases for J; bases not matched to a gene: 6. CDR1 is MNHNS, CDR2 SASEGT, per germline. This CDR3 has 15 residues. For the CDR3, the DNA is TGTGCCAGCAGTCAGCTGACAGGGAATAATTCACCCCTCCACTTT. Residues: CASSQLTGNNSPLHF.

The V and J genes are TRBV7-2 and TRBJ1-1; TRBD1 might be the D (5 bases). CDR1 is SGHTA and CDR2 is FQGNSA in the germline V gene. This CDR3 spans 14 amino acids. V was clipped by 2 bases and J by 1 base, with 8 bases between them. DNA of the CDR3: TGTGCCAGCAGCTTATCCAGGGAGAACACTGAAGCTTTCTTT. Encoded protein: CASSLSRENTEAFF.

This clonotype was seen only a few times. The chain employs TRBV11-2 and TRBJ2-5; 10 positions match TRBD2. Germline V gives CDR1 SGHAT, CDR2 FQNNGV. The V and J ends lost 1 base and 2 bases, in that order; junction bases with no gene match: 10. The CDR3 contains 18 residues. The CDR3 DNA follows: TGTGCCAGCAGCTTAGTCGTGCTAGCGGGAGTCCGGCAAGAGACCCAGTACTTC. It yields the protein CASSLVVLAGVRQETQYF.

The CDR3 loop reads CASSLAGGDLFSYEQYF. The CDR3 DNA reads TGCGCCAGCAGCTTGGCAGGTGGGGACCTTTTTTCCTACGAGCAGTACTTC. The J gene is TRBJ2-7, the V gene TRBV5-1; TRBD1 or TRBD2 may be the D gene (5 bases each). CDR1 is SGHRS, CDR2 YFSETQ, per germline. The CDR3 has 17 residues. Trimming took off 0 bases at V and 1 base at J, with 17 bases between the two ends. Supplemented by reference TRBV5-1 and TRBJ2-7, the full variable domain reads KAGVTQTPRYLIKTRGQQVTLSCSPISGHRSVSWYQQTPGQGLQFLFEYFSETQRNKGNFPGRFSGRQFSNSRSEMNVSTLELGDSALYLCASSLAGGDLFSYEQYFGPGTRLTVT.

This clonotype was seen at least ten times. This chain joins TRBV7-2 and TRBJ1-4; D remains unclear. The germline gives CDR1 SGHTA, CDR2 FQGNSA. The CDR3 is 13 residues long. Between the trimmed V and J ends, which lost 1 base and 10 bases, there was a span of 10 bases. CDR3 residues: CASSLETLGKLFF. The CDR3 DNA sequence: TGTGCCAGCAGCTTAGAGACACTTGGAAAACTGTTTTTT.

This clonotype was seen ten or more times. V gene TRBV24-1 combines with J gene TRBJ2-3; D ambiguous. CDR1 is KGHDR and CDR2 is SFDVKD in the germline V gene. With 4 bases removed from V and 2 bases from J, the gap between germline ends came to 6 bases. This CDR3 region has 13 residues. The CDR3 DNA reads TGTGCCACCAGTGACGCGACCACAGATACGCAGTATTTT. This codes for CATSDATTDTQYF.

This chain connects TRBV18 to TRBJ2-7, with D maybe TRBD1 (5 bases). The germline CDR1 and CDR2 sequences are KGHSH and LQKENI. Trimming pared 2 bases from V and 2 bases from J, leaving 13 bases between. CDR3 length equals 15 residues. The CDR3 loop reads CASSPGAGKTYEQYF. In DNA form, the CDR3 reads TGTGCCAGCTCACCAGGGGCAGGGAAAACCTACGAGCAGTACTTC.

Many counts were recorded for this clonotype. V is TRBV6-2 or TRBV6-3 and J is TRBJ2-1; D may be TRBD2 (6 bases). CDR1 and CDR2 from the germline V gene are MNHEY and SVGEGT. CDR3 length: 14 residues. V shed 5 bases and J shed 7 bases, with 15 bases lying between them. CDR3 in amino acids: CASSQRTSGNEQFF. The DNA of the CDR3 is TGTGCCAGCAGTCAGAGGACAAGCGGGAATGAGCAGTTCTTC.